This is a list of T cell receptor beta chains from one sample in a study of T cell responses to AZD1222 COVID-19 vaccine. Clones were read by immunoSEQ multiplex PCR, and TCRdb kept only the in-frame ones, dropping some. The profile shows 95,000 to 150,000 clones, about nine tenths of them singletons. The input for sequencing was peripheral blood, taken on day 0 of AZD1222 vaccination. These receptors were taken from an adult in good health. The CDR3 runs from the conserved cysteine through the conserved F or W. A D gene is named only where the DNA matches it firmly. Rows give clone size only sometimes, using once, few, many, or a class for an expanded clone.

clone size: .
V gene: TRBV12-3/TRBV12-4
J gene: TRBJ2-7
D gene: .
CDR3 protein: CASSPNVYEQYF
CDR3 DNA: TGTGCCAGCAGTCCCAATGTCTACGAGCAGTACTTC

clone size: .
V gene: TRBV7-8
J gene: TRBJ1-5
D gene: .
CDR3 protein: CASSLVAGNQPQHF
CDR3 DNA: TGTGCCAGCAGCTTGGTGGCAGGCAATCAGCCCCAGCATTTT

clone size: .
V gene: TRBV5-1
J gene: TRBJ1-1
D gene: .
CDR3 protein: CASSLEPPEAFF
CDR3 DNA: TGCGCCAGCAGCTTGGAGCCCCCAGAAGCTTTCTTT

clone size: .
V gene: TRBV10-3
J gene: TRBJ1-1
D gene: .
CDR3 protein: CAIKLGLLNTEAFF
CDR3 DNA: TGTGCCATCAAGTTGGGACTGCTCAACACTGAAGCTTTCTTT

clone size: .
V gene: TRBV5-4
J gene: TRBJ1-3
D gene: .
CDR3 protein: CASSFYGVGNTIYF
CDR3 DNA: TGTGCCAGCAGCTTCTACGGGGTCGGAAACACCATATATTTT

clone size: once
V gene: TRBV5-4
J gene: TRBJ1-1
D gene: TRBD1
CDR3 protein: CASQEGTVLNTEAFF
CDR3 DNA: TGTGCCAGTCAGGAGGGGACAGTCCTGAACACTGAAGCTTTCTTT

clone size: .
V gene: TRBV10-3
J gene: TRBJ1-2
D gene: TRBD1
CDR3 protein: CAISSQKDRENGYTF
CDR3 DNA: TGTGCCATCAGCTCTCAGAAGGACAGGGAAAATGGCTACACCTTC

clone size: once
V gene: TRBV7-8
J gene: TRBJ2-7
D gene: .
CDR3 protein: CASSGGWNYEQYF
CDR3 DNA: TGTGCCAGCAGCGGGGGGTGGAACTACGAGCAGTACTTC

clone size: .
V gene: TRBV12-3/TRBV12-4
J gene: TRBJ1-4
D gene: TRBD1
CDR3 protein: CATGDREGEKLFF
CDR3 DNA: TGTGCCACCGGGGACAGGGAAGGTGAAAAACTGTTTTTT

clone size: .
V gene: TRBV18
J gene: TRBJ1-3
D gene: TRBD1
CDR3 protein: CASSTGQGATGNTIYF
CDR3 DNA: TGTGCCAGCTCAACCGGACAGGGGGCGACTGGAAACACCATATATTTT

clone size: .
V gene: TRBV3-1/TRBV3-2
J gene: TRBJ1-1
D gene: .
CDR3 protein: CASSSGDTEAFF
CDR3 DNA: TGTGCCAGCAGCTCCGGAGACACTGAAGCTTTCTTT

clone size: .
V gene: TRBV1
J gene: TRBJ2-3
D gene: .
CDR3 protein: CTSVTPSGTDTQYF
CDR3 DNA: TGCACCAGCGTGACTCCTAGCGGGACAGATACGCAGTATTTT

clone size: once
V gene: TRBV11-2
J gene: TRBJ2-7
D gene: .
CDR3 protein: CASSLGTVYEQYF
CDR3 DNA: TGTGCCAGCAGCTTAGGGACGGTCTACGAGCAGTACTTC